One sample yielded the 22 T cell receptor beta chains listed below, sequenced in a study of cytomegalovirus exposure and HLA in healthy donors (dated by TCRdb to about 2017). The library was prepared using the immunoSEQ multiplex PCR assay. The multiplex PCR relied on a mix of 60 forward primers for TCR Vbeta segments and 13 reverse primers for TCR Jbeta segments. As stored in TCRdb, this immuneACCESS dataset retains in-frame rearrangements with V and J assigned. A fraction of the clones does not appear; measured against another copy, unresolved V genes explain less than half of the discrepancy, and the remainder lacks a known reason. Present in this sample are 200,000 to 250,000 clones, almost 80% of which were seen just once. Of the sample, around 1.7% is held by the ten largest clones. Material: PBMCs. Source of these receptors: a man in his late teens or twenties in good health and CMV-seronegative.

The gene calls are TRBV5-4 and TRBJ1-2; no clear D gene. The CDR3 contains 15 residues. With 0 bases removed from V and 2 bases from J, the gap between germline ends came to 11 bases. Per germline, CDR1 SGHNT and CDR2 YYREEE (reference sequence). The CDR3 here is CASSLGGTTNYGYTF. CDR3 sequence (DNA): TGTGCCAGCAGCTTGGGTGGCACCACAAACTATGGCTACACCTTC.

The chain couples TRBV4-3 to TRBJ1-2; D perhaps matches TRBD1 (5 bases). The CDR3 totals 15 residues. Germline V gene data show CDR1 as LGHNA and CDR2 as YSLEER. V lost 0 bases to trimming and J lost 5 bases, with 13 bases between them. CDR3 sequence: CASSQDTGRVYGYTF. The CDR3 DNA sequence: TGCGCCAGCAGCCAAGATACTGGCAGGGTTTATGGCTACACCTTC.

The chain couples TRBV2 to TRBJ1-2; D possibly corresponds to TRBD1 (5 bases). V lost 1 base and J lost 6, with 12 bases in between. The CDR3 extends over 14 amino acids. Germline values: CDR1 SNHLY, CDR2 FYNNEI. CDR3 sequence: CASSEGARADGYTF. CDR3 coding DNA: TGTGCCAGCAGTGAAGGAGCCAGGGCCGATGGCTACACCTTC.

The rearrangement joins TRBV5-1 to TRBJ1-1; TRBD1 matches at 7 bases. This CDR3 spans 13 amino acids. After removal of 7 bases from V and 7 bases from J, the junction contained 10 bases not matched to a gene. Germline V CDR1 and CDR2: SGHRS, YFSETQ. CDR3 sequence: CASASGQANEAFF. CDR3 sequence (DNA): TGCGCCAGCGCCTCAGGACAGGCCAATGAAGCTTTCTTT.

CDR3 sequence reads: CASIQGPNTEAFF. The DNA for the CDR3 is TGTGCCAGCATTCAGGGGCCTAACACTGAAGCTTTCTTT. The chain combines TRBV6-1 with TRBJ1-1, with D perhaps matching TRBD1 (6 bases). Germline CDR1 and CDR2: MNHNS and SASEGT. The CDR3 sequence is 13 residues long. With 7 bases removed from V and 2 bases from J, the gap between germline ends came to 11 bases.

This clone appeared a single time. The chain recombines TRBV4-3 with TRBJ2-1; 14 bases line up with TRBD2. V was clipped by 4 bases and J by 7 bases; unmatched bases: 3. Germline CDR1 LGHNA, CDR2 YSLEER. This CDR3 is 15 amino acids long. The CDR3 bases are TGCGCCAGCAGCCGACTAGCGGGGGGGCCTAATGAGCAGTTCTTC. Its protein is CASSRLAGGPNEQFF.

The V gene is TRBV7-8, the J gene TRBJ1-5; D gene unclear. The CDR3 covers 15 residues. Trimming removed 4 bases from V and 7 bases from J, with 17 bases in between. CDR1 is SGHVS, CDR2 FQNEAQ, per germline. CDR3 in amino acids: CASSSHSSNLQPQHF. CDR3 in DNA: TGTGCCAGCAGCTCGCATAGTTCGAACCTCCAGCCCCAGCATTTT. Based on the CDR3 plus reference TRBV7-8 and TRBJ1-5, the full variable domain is GAGVSQSPRYKVAKRGQDVALRCDPISGHVSLFWYQQALGQGPEFLTYFQNEAQLDKSGLPSDRFFAERPEGSVSTLKIQRTQQEDSAVYLCASSSHSSNLQPQHFGDGTRLSIL.

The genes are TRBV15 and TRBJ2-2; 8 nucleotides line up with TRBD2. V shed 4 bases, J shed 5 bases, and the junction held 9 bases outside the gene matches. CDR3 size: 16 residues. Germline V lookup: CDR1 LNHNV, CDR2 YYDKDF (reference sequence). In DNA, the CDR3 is TGTGCCACCAGCACCTTTTCGGGGGGGGGAACCGGGGAGCTGTTTTTT. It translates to CATSTFSGGGTGELFF.

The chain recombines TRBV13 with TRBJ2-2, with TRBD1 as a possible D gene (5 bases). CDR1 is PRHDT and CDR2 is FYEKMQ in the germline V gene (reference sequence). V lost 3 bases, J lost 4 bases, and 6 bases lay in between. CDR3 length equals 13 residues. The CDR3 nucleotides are TGTGCCAGCAGCTTGACAGCCACCGGGGAGCTGTTTTTT. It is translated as CASSLTATGELFF.

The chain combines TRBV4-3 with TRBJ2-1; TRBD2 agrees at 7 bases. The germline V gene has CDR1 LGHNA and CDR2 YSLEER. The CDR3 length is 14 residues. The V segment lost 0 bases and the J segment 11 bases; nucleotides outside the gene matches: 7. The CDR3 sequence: CASSQDGRGAKQFF. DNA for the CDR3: TGCGCCAGCAGCCAAGATGGGAGGGGCGCGAAGCAGTTCTTC.

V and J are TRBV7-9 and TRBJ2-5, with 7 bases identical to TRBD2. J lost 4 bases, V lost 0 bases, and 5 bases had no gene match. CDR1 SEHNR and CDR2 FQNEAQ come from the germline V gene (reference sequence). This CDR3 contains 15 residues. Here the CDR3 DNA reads TGTGCCAGCAGCTTAGCGGGGGGGTTCTCAGAGACCCAGTACTTC. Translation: CASSLAGGFSETQYF.

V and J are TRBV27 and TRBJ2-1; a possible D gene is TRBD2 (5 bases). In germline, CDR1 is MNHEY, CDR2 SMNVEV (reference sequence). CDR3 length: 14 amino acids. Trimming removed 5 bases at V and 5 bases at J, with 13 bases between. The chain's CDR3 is CASSDRDYNNEQFF. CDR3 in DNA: TGTGCCAGCAGTGACCGGGATTACAACAATGAGCAGTTCTTC.

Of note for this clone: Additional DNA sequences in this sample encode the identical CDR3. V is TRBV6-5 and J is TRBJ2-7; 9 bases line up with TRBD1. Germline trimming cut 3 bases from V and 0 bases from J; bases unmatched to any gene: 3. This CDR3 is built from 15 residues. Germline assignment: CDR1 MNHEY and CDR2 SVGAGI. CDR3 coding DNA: TGTGCCAGCAGTTATCCGGGACAGGGCTCCTACGAGCAGTACTTC. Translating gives CASSYPGQGSYEQYF.

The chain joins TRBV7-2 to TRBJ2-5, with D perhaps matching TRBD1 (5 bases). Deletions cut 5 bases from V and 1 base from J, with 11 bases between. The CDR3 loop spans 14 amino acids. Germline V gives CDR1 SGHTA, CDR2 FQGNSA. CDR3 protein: CASSVSRAQETQYF. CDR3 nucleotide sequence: TGTGCCAGCAGCGTAAGCAGGGCCCAAGAGACCCAGTACTTC.

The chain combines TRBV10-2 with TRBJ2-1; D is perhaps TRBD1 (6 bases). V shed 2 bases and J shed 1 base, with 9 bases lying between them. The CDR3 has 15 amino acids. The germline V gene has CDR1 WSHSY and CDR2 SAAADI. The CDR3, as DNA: TGCGCCAGCAGTGAGCGGGACAAGTCCTACAATGAGCAGTTCTTC. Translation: CASSERDKSYNEQFF.

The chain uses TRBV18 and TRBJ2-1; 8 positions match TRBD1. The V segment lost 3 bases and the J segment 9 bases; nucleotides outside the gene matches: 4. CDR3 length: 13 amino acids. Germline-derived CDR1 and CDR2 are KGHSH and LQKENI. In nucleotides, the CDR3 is TGTGCCAGCTCACCTTCAGGGGGCCCTGAGCAGTTCTTC. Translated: CASSPSGGPEQFF. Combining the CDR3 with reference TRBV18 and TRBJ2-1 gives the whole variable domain NAGVMQNPRHLVRRRGQEARLRCSPMKGHSHVYWYRQLPEEGLKFMVYLQKENIIDESGMPKERFSAEFPKEGPSILRIQQVVRGDSAAYFCASSPSGGPEQFFGPGTRLTVL.

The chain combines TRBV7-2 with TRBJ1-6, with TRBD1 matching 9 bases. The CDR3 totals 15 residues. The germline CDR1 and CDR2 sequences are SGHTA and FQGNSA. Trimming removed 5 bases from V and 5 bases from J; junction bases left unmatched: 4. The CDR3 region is CASSPGTGHNSPLHF. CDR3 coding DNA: TGTGCCAGCAGCCCTGGGACAGGGCATAATTCACCCCTCCACTTT.

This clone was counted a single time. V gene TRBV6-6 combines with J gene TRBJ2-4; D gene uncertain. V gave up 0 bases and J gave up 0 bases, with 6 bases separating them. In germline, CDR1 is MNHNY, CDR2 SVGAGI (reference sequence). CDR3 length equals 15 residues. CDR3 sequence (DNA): TGTGCCAGCAGTTACTCGTTCGGAGCCAAAAACATTCAGTACTTC. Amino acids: CASSYSFGAKNIQYF.

CDR3 protein: CASSLGQGADTQYF. In nucleotides, the CDR3 is TGTGCCAGCAGCTTGGGACAGGGGGCAGATACGCAGTATTTT. The chain links TRBV7-2 to TRBJ2-3; TRBD1 aligns across 11 bases. V trimming: 3 bases; J trimming: 4 bases; junction bases outside the gene matches: 0. The germline gives CDR1 SGHTA, CDR2 FQGNSA. The CDR3 length is 14 residues.

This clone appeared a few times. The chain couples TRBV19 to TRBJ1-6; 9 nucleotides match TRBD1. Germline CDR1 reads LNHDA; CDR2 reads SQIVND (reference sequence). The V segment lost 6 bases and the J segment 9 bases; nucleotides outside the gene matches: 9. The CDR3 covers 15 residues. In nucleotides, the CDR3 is TGTGCCAGTAGCACACGGACAGGGGAGGGTTCACCCCTCCACTTT. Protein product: CASSTRTGEGSPLHF.

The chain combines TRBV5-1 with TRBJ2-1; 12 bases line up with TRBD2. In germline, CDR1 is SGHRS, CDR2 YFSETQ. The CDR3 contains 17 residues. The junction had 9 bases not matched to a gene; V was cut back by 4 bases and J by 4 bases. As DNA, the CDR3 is TGCGCCAGCAGCCCAGGACTAGCGGGGAGTGGTTACAATGAGCAGTTCTTC. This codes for CASSPGLAGSGYNEQFF.

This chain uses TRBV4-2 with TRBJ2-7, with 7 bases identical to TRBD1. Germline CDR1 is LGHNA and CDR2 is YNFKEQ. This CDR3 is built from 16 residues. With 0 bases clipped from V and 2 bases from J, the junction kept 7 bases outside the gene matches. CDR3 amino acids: CASSQDVQGMPYEQYF. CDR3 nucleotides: TGTGCCAGCAGCCAAGATGTACAGGGGATGCCCTACGAGCAGTACTTC.